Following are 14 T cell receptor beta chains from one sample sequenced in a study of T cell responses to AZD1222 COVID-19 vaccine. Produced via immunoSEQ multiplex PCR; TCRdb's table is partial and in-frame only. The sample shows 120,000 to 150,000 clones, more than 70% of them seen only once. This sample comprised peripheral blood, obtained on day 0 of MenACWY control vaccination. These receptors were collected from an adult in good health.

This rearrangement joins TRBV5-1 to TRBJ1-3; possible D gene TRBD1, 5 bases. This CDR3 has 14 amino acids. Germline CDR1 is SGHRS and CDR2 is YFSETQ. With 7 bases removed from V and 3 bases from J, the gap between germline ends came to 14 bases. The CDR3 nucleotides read TGCGCCAGCGGGTTCGGGGGACTTGGAAACACCATATATTTT. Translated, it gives CASGFGGLGNTIYF.

CDR3: CSALAGGGSSRPKNKFF. CDR3 nucleotide sequence: TGCAGCGCCCTAGCGGGGGGCGGAAGTTCGCGGCCAAAAAATAAGTTCTTC. The chain joins TRBV29-1 to TRBJ2-1; 11 bases fit TRBD2. The germline CDR1 and CDR2 sequences are SQVTM and ANQGSEA. The J segment lost 14 bases and the V segment lost 7 bases, leaving 25 bases of the junction unmatched. CDR3 size: 17 residues.

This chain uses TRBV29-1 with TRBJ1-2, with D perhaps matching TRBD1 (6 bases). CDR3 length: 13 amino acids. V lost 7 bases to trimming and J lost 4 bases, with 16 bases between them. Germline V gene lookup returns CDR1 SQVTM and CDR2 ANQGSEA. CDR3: CSGGAGESYGYTF. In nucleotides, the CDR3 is TGCAGCGGGGGAGCAGGGGAAAGCTATGGCTACACCTTC.

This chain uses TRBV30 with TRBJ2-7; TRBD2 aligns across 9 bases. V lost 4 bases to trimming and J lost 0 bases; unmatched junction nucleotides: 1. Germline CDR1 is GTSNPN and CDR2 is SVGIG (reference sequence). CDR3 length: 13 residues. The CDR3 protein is CAWTSGASYEQYF. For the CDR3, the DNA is TGTGCCTGGACTAGCGGGGCCTCCTACGAGCAGTACTTC.

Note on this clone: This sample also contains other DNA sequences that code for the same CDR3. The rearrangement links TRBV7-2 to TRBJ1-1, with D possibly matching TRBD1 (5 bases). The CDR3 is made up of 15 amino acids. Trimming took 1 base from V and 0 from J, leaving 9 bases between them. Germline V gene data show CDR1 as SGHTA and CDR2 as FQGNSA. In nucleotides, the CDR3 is TGTGCCAGCAGCTTAGGGGGGGTCATGAACACTGAAGCTTTCTTT. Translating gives CASSLGGVMNTEAFF.

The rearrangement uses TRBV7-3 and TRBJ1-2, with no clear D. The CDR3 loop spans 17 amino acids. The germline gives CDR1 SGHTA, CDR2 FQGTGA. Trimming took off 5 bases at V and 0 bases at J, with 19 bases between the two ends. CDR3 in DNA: TGTGCCAGCAGCCTCCAGCCTCTTAGGAACTCTAACTATGGCTACACCTTC. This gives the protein CASSLQPLRNSNYGYTF.

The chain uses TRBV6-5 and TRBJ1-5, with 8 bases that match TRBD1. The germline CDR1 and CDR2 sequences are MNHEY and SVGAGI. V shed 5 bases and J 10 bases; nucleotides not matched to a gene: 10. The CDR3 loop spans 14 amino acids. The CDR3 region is CASSRDRQVYPQHF. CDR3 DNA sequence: TGTGCCAGCAGTCGGGACAGGCAAGTGTATCCCCAGCATTTT.

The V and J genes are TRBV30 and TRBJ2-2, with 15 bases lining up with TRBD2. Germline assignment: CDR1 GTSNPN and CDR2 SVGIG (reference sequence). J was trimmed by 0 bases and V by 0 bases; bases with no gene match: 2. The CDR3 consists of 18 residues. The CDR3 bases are TGTGCCTGGAGTGTAAGGACTAGCGGGGGGGCGAACACCGGGGAGCTGTTTTTT. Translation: CAWSVRTSGGANTGELFF.

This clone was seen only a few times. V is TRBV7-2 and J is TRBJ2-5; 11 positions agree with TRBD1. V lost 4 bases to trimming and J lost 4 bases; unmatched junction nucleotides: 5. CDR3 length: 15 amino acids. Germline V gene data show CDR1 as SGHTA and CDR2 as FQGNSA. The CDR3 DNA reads TGTGCCAGCAGCTCCATAGGACAGGGGGCAGAGACCCAGTACTTC. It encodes CASSSIGQGAETQYF.

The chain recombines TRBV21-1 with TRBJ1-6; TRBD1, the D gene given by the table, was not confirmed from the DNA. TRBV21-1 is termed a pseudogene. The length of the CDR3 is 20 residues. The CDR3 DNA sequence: TGTGCCAGCAGCAAAGGGGGCCCGGAGACAGGGGTTTTCGATAATTCACCCCTCCACTTT. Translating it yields CASSKGGPETGVFDNSPLHF.

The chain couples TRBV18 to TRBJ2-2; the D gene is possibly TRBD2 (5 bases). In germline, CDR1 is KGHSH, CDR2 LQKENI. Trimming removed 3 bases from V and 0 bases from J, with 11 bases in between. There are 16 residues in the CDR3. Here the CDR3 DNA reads TGTGCCAGCTCACCCTACTCCGGGGCGAACACCGGGGAGCTGTTTTTT. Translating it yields CASSPYSGANTGELFF.

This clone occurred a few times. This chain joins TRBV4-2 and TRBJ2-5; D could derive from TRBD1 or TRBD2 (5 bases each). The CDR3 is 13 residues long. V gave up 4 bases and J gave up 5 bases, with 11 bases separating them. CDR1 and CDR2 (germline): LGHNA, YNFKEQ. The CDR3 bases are TGTGCCAGCAGCCGGGGCAGGGACGAGACCCAGTACTTC. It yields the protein CASSRGRDETQYF.

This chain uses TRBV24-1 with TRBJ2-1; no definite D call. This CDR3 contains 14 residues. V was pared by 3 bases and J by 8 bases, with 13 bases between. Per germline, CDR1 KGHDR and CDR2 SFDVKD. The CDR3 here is CATSDNLGVDEQFF. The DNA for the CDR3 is TGTGCCACCAGTGATAATCTTGGGGTAGATGAGCAGTTCTTC.

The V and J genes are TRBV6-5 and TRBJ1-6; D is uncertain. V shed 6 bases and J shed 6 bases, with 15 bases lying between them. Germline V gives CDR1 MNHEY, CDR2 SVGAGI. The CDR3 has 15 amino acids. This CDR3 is CASRSPDGLNSPLHF. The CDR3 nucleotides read TGTGCCAGCAGGTCCCCCGACGGCCTTAATTCACCCCTCCACTTT.